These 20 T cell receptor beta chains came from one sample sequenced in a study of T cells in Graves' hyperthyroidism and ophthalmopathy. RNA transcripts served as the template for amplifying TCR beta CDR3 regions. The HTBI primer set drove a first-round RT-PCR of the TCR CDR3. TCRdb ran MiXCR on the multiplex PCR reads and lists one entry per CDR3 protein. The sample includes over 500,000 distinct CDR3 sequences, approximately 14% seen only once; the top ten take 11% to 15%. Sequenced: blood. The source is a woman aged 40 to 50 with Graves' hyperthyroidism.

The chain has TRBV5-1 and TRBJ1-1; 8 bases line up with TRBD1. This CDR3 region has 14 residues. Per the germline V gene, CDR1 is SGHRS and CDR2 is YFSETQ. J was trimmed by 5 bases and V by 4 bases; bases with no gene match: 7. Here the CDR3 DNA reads TGCGCCAGCAGCCTGGGACAGGTGTTTACTGAAGCTTTCTTT. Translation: CASSLGQVFTEAFF.

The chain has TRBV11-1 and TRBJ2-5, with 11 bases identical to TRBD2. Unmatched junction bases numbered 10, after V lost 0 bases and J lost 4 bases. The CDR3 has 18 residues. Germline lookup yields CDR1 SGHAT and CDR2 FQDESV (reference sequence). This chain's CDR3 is CASSLAPLAGAARETQYF. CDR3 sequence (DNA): TGTGCCAGCAGCTTAGCGCCACTAGCGGGAGCAGCACGAGAGACCCAGTACTTC. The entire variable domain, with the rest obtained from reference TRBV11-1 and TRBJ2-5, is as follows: EAEVAQSPRYKITEKSQAVAFWCDPISGHATLYWYRQILGQGPELLVQFQDESVVDDSQLPKDRFSAERLKGVDSTLKIQPAELGDSAMYLCASSLAPLAGAARETQYFGPGTRLLVL.

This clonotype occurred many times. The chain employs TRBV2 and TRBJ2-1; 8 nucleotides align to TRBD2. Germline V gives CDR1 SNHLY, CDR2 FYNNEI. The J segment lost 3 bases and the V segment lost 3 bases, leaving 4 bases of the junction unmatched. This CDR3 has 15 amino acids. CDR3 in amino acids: CASSEEAGDYNEQFF. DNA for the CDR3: TGTGCCAGCAGTGAGGAAGCGGGAGACTACAATGAGCAGTTCTTC.

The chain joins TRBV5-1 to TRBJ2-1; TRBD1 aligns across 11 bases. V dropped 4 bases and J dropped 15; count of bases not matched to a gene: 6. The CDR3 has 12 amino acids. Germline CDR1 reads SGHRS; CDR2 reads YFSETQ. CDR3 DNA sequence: TGCGCCAGCAGCCTGGGACAGGGGGTTCTGTTCTTC. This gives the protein CASSLGQGVLFF.

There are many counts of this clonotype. The CDR3 coding sequence is TGTGCCAGCAGCTTATCTGGGACTAGCTCCTACAATGAGCAGTTCTTC. It translates to CASSLSGTSSYNEQFF. The gene calls are TRBV7-2 and TRBJ2-1, with 8 bases lining up with TRBD2. Germline V gene lookup returns CDR1 SGHTA and CDR2 FQGNSA. The CDR3 spans 16 residues. V lost 2 bases and J lost 0; bases outside the gene matches: 3.

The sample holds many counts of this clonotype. The CDR3 nucleotides read TGCAGTGCTAGAACAGTCACGGGCAATCAGCCCCAGCATTTT. It codes for CSARTVTGNQPQHF. V and J are TRBV20-1 and TRBJ1-5; D is unresolved. Germline-derived CDR1 and CDR2 are DFQATT and SNEGSKA (reference sequence). The CDR3 loop spans 14 amino acids. The ends were cut back, 2 bases at V and 2 bases at J, with 10 bases in the middle.

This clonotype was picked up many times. The CDR3 protein is CSASPSGSLNEQFF. The CDR3 DNA follows: TGCAGTGCCTCCCCTAGCGGGAGTCTCAATGAGCAGTTCTTC. The V gene is TRBV20-1, the J gene TRBJ2-1; 10 bases agree with TRBD2. The CDR3 length is 14 residues. After removal of 6 bases from V and 6 bases from J, the junction contained 8 bases not matched to a gene. Germline V gives CDR1 DFQATT, CDR2 SNEGSKA (reference sequence).

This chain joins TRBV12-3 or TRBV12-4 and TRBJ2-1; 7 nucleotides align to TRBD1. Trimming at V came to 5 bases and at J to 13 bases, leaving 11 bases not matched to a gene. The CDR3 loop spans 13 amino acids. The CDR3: CASSPQGGLLQFF. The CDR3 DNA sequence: TGTGCCAGCAGTCCCCAAGGGGGCCTGTTACAGTTCTTC.

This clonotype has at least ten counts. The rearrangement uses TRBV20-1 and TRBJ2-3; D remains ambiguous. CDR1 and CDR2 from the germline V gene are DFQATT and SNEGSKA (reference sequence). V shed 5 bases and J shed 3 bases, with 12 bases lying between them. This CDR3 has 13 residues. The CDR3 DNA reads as TGCAGTGCTCCCTATCCCGGTACAGATACGCAGTATTTT. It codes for CSAPYPGTDTQYF.

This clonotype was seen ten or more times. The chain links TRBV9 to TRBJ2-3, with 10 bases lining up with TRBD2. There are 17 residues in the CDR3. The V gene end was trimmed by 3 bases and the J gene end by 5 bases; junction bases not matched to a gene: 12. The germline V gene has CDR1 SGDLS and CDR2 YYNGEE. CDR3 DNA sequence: TGTGCCAGCAGCGCGACTCTAGCGGGAGAAAGGATAGATACGCAGTATTTT. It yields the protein CASSATLAGERIDTQYF.

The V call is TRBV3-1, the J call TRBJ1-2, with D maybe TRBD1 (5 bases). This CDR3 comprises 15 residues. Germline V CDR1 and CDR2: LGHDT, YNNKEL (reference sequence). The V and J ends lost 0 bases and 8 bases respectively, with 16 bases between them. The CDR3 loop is CASSQDPRDPAGYTF. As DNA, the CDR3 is TGTGCCAGCAGCCAAGATCCCAGGGATCCGGCCGGCTACACCTTC.

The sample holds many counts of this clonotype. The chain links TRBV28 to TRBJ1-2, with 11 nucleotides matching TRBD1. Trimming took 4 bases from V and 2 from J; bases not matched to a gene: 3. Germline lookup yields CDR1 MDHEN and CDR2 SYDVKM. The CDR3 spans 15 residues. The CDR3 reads CASSSWTGGNYGYTF. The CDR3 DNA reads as TGTGCCAGCAGTTCCTGGACAGGGGGCAACTATGGCTACACCTTC.

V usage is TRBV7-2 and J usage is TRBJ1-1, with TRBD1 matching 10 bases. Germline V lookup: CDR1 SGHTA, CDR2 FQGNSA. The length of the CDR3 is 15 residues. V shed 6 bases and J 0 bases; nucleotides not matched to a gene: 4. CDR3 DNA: TGTACCAGCAGTCAAGGGACAGGGGTGAACACTGAAGCTTTCTTT. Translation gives CTSSQGTGVNTEAFF.

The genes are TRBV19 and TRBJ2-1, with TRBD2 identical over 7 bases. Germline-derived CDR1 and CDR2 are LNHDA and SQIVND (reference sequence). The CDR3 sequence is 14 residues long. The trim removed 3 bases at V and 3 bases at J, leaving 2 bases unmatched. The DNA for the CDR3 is TGTGCCAGTAGTATTAGCGGGCTCTACAATGAGCAGTTCTTC. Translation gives CASSISGLYNEQFF.

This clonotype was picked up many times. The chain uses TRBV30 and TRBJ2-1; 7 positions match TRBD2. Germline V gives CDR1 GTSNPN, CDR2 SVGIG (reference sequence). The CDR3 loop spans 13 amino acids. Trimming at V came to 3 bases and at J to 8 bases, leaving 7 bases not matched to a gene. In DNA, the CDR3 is TGTGCCTGGAGCCGACTAGCCGGGGATGAGCAGTTCTTC. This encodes CAWSRLAGDEQFF.

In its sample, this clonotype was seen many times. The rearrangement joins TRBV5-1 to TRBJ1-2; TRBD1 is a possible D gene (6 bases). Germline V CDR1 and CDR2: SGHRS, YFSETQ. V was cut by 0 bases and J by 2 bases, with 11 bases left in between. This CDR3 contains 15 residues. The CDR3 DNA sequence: TGCGCCAGCAGCTTGGCGACAGGAGCGAACTATGGCTACACCTTC. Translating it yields CASSLATGANYGYTF.

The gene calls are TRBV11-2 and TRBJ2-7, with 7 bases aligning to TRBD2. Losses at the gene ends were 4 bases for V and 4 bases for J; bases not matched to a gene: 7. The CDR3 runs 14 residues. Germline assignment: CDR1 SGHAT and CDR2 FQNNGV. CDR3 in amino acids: CASSWEGSSYEQYF. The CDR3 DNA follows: TGTGCCAGCAGCTGGGAGGGATCTAGTTACGAGCAGTACTTC.

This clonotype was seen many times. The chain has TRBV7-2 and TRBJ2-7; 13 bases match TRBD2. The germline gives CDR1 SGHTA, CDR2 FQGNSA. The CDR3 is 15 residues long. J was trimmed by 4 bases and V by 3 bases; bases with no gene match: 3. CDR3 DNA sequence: TGTGCCAGCAGCTTCGGACTAGCGGGAGCGTACGAGCAGTACTTC. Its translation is CASSFGLAGAYEQYF.

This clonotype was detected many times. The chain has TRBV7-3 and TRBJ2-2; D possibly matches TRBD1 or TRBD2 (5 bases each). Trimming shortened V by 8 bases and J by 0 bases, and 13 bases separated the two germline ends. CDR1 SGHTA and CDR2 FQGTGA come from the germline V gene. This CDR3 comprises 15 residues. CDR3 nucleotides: TGTGCCAGCGGGGTCGGGGCAGCGAACACCGGGGAGCTGTTTTTT. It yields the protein CASGVGAANTGELFF.

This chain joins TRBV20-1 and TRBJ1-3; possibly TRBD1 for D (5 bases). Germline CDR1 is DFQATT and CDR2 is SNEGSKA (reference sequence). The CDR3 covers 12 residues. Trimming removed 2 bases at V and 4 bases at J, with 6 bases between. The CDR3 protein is CSARRQGNTIYF. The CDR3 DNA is TGCAGTGCTAGACGACAGGGAAACACCATATATTTT.